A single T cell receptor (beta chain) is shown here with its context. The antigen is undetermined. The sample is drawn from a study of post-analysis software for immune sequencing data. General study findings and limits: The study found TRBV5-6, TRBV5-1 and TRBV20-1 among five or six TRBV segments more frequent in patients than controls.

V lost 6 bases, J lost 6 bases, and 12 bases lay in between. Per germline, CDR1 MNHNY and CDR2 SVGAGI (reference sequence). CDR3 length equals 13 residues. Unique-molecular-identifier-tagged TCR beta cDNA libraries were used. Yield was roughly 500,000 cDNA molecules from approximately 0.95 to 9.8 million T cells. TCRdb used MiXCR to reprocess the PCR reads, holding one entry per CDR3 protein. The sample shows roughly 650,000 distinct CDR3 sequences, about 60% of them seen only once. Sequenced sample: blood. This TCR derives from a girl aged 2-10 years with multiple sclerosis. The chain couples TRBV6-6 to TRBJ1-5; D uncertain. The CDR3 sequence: CASRIILGQPQHF. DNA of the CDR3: TGTGCCAGCAGAATAATACTGGGTCAGCCCCAGCATTTT.